The 25 T cell receptor beta chains in this list originate from one sample, sequenced in a study of T cell responses to AZD1222 COVID-19 vaccine. Some clones are missing from TCRdb's copy, which holds only in-frame ones; the method was immunoSEQ multiplex PCR. The data contain 130,000 to 150,000 clones, 88% of them singletons. The sequencing used peripheral blood, collected on day 0 of AZD1222 vaccination. The source is an adult in good health.

The gene calls are TRBV5-5 and TRBJ1-4; 7 bases align to TRBD1. This CDR3 comprises 15 residues. The trim removed 0 bases at V and 2 bases at J, leaving 1 base unmatched. CDR1 SGHKS and CDR2 YYEKEE come from the germline V gene (reference sequence). The CDR3 sequence is CASSLGTGTNEKLFF. CDR3 nucleotides: TGTGCCAGCAGCTTGGGGACAGGTACTAATGAAAAACTGTTTTTT.

This chain links TRBV12-3 or TRBV12-4 with TRBJ2-6, with no clear D. CDR3 length: 12 residues. The V gene lost 7 bases and the J gene lost 7 bases, with 8 bases spanning the gap. The CDR3 spells CASNFGANVLTF. DNA of the CDR3: TGTGCCAGCAACTTCGGAGCCAACGTCCTGACTTTC.

Notes on this clone: At one end the junction does not follow the germline gene, possibly because of a read error. The chain uses TRBV7-9 and TRBJ2-1; 12 nucleotides line up with TRBD2. Germline V gives CDR1 SEHNR, CDR2 FQNEAQ (reference sequence). The CDR3 extends over 18 amino acids. CDR3 region: CASGLPFRLAGEVNEQFF. The CDR3 DNA sequence: TGTGCCAGCGGCTTACCTTTCCGACTAGCGGGAGAGGTCAATGAGCAGTTCTTC.

This sequence joins TRBV20-1 and TRBJ2-5; D is uncertain. Trimming left V 4 bases short and J 4 bases short, with 7 bases between. This CDR3 contains 11 residues. Per germline, CDR1 DFQATT and CDR2 SNEGSKA (reference sequence). For the CDR3, the DNA is TGCAGTGCTATAGTTTTAGAGACCCAGTACTTC. This encodes CSAIVLETQYF.

The rearrangement joins TRBV4-3 to TRBJ2-7, with D perhaps TRBD2 (7 bases). Trimming took 4 bases from V and 1 from J, leaving 14 bases between them. The CDR3 extends over 15 amino acids. In germline, CDR1 is LGHNA, CDR2 YSLEER. CDR3 in DNA: TGCGCCAGCAGCCCCGGGGGGCCGGGGTCCTACGAGCAGTACTTC. This translates into CASSPGGPGSYEQYF.

In this sample, this clone turned up once. The chain combines TRBV27 with TRBJ1-6; D gene unclear. Trimming cost V 5 bases and J 11 bases, with 16 bases left between them. The CDR3 length is 14 residues. Germline V lookup: CDR1 MNHEY, CDR2 SMNVEV (reference sequence). The chain's CDR3 is CASSEQGGVTPLHF. The CDR3, as DNA: TGTGCCAGCAGTGAACAAGGCGGGGTGACACCCCTCCACTTT.

This clone has a single count. This chain connects TRBV27 to TRBJ1-1, with 7 bases aligning to TRBD1. CDR3 length: 14 amino acids. Trimming took 7 bases from V and 1 from J; bases not matched to a gene: 6. Germline V gives CDR1 MNHEY, CDR2 SMNVEV (reference sequence). This chain's CDR3 is CASTPRGRNTEAFF. CDR3 in DNA: TGTGCCAGCACCCCCAGGGGGAGGAACACTGAAGCTTTCTTT.

This rearrangement joins TRBV3-1 (or the pseudogene TRBV3-2) to TRBJ1-5, with D perhaps TRBD1 (5 bases). CDR3 length: 15 amino acids. Trimming took 5 bases from V and 6 from J, leaving 17 bases between them. Germline CDR1 reads LGHDT; CDR2 reads YNNKEL (reference sequence). CDR3 loop: CASSLRGGIVQPQHF. The DNA for the CDR3 is TGTGCCAGCAGCTTACGGGGGGGGATTGTTCAGCCCCAGCATTTT.

V gene TRBV3-1 (or the pseudogene TRBV3-2) combines with J gene TRBJ2-7; unclear D gene. Trimming left V 0 bases short and J 1 base short, with 4 bases between. The CDR3 runs 13 residues. Per the germline V gene, CDR1 is LGHDT and CDR2 is YNNKEL (reference sequence). This CDR3 reads CASSQDTSYEQYF. In DNA, the CDR3 is TGTGCCAGCAGCCAAGATACATCCTACGAGCAGTACTTC.

The chain has TRBV6-2 or TRBV6-3 and TRBJ1-5; D gene unclear. Trimming shortened V by 0 bases and J by 3 bases, and 9 bases separated the two germline ends. This CDR3 has 15 amino acids. Germline V gene data show CDR1 as MNHEY and CDR2 as SVGEGT. The CDR3: CASSYSTQPNQPQHF. For the CDR3, the DNA is TGTGCCAGCAGTTACTCTACGCAGCCCAATCAGCCCCAGCATTTT.

V is TRBV6-5 and J is TRBJ2-2; D is perhaps TRBD2 (5 bases). The CDR3 spans 12 residues. Trimming stripped 6 bases from V and 5 bases from J, with 7 bases between. Germline CDR1 MNHEY, CDR2 SVGAGI. The CDR3 DNA sequence: TGTGCCAGCAGAGAGGGAACCGGGGAGCTGTTTTTT. Its translation is CASREGTGELFF.

The CDR3 loop is CASSPGPNSGNTIYF. CDR3 nucleotide sequence: TGTGCCAGCAGCCCGGGACCGAACTCTGGAAACACCATATATTTT. The chain links TRBV7-2 to TRBJ1-3; tentative D call: TRBD1 (5 bases). CDR3 length: 15 amino acids. CDR1 and CDR2 (germline): SGHTA, FQGNSA. The germline V and J ends were trimmed by 5 bases and 0 bases, with 11 bases remaining between them.

This chain joins TRBV24-1 and TRBJ2-2, with TRBD1 matching 9 bases. With V trimmed by 3 bases and J by 3 bases, 13 bases remained unmatched. The V gene's germline CDR1 is KGHDR and CDR2 SFDVKD. There are 19 residues in the CDR3. The CDR3: CATSDPQGQGVTDTGELFF. For the CDR3, the DNA is TGTGCCACCAGTGATCCCCAGGGACAGGGAGTAACGGACACCGGGGAGCTGTTTTTT.

The chain recombines TRBV14 with TRBJ2-7, with D unresolved. In germline, CDR1 is SGHDN, CDR2 FVKESK. V was trimmed by 1 base and J by 2 bases, leaving 3 bases between them. The CDR3 sequence is 12 residues long. This CDR3 reads CASSQGPYEQYF. The DNA of the CDR3 is TGTGCCAGCAGCCAAGGGCCCTACGAGCAGTACTTC.

V and J are TRBV4-3 and TRBJ2-2; D remains unclear. The CDR3 extends over 12 amino acids. V was clipped by 0 bases and J by 6 bases, with 2 bases between them. Germline assignment: CDR1 LGHNA and CDR2 YSLEER. The CDR3 DNA follows: TGCGCCAGCAGCCAAGACTCCGGGGAGCTGTTTTTT. Translation: CASSQDSGELFF.

This chain uses TRBV7-8 with TRBJ1-2; possibly TRBD1 for D (6 bases). The CDR3 contains 19 residues. V gave up 4 bases and J gave up 4 bases, with 28 bases separating them. Germline CDR1 SGHVS, CDR2 FQNEAQ. The CDR3 reads CASSSGARKNRAFPYGYTF. The CDR3 DNA reads TGTGCCAGCAGCTCGGGGGCCAGGAAAAACAGGGCTTTCCCCTATGGCTACACCTTC.

CDR3 DNA sequence: TGTGCCAGCAGTTCCCTGGGGAAACGCTACGAGCAGTACTTC. This sequence encodes CASSSLGKRYEQYF. The chain joins TRBV6-2 or TRBV6-3 to TRBJ2-7; D not resolved. Germline lookup yields CDR1 MNHEY and CDR2 SVGEGT. CDR3 length equals 14 residues. Trimming removed 4 bases at V and 3 bases at J, with 13 bases between.

The CDR3 here is CAWSVEEETYEQYF. DNA of the CDR3: TGTGCCTGGAGTGTTGAAGAAGAGACCTACGAGCAGTACTTC. The chain employs TRBV30 and TRBJ2-7; D remains ambiguous. Germline V CDR1 and CDR2: GTSNPN, SVGIG (reference sequence). The ends were cut back, 0 bases at V and 2 bases at J, with 11 bases in the middle. This CDR3 has 14 residues.

The chain is built from TRBV11-2 and TRBJ2-3; 9 positions agree with TRBD1. The CDR3 runs 15 residues. After removal of 6 bases from V and 6 bases from J, the junction contained 10 bases not matched to a gene. CDR1 is SGHAT and CDR2 is FQNNGV in the germline V gene. This CDR3 is CASSIGTGYIDTQYF. CDR3 bases: TGTGCCAGCAGTATCGGGACAGGGTATATCGATACGCAGTATTTT.

This chain joins TRBV28 and TRBJ1-4; D is possibly TRBD1 (6 bases). The V and J ends lost 7 bases and 11 bases respectively, with 17 bases between them. This CDR3 has 13 residues. CDR1 and CDR2 (germline): MDHEN, SYDVKM. The CDR3: CASITNGGGKLFF. The CDR3 DNA reads as TGTGCCAGCATCACGAACGGGGGCGGGAAACTGTTTTTT.

The chain couples TRBV7-3 to TRBJ2-1, with TRBD2 identical over 16 bases. V was pared by 0 bases and J by 7 bases, with 9 bases of the junction left unmatched. The CDR3 is 19 amino acids. Germline V lookup: CDR1 SGHTA, CDR2 FQGTGA. In DNA, the CDR3 is TGTGCCAGCAGCTTAACCCCGGGACTAGCGGGAGGGCTAAGAAATGAGCAGTTCTTC. Translated, it gives CASSLTPGLAGGLRNEQFF.

V and J are TRBV5-4 and TRBJ2-1; D gene unclear. Per the germline V gene, CDR1 is SGHNT and CDR2 is YYREEE (reference sequence). The CDR3 is 13 residues long. The ends were cut back, 0 bases at V and 5 bases at J, with 6 bases in the middle. As DNA, the CDR3 is TGTGCCAGCAGCTTGGTTCGTAACAATGAGCAGTTCTTC. It specifies CASSLVRNNEQFF.

The chain is built from TRBV6-1 and TRBJ1-1; 8 bases match TRBD1. Trimming cost V 3 bases and J 5 bases; bases outside gene matches: 8. The CDR3 is made up of 15 amino acids. Per the germline V gene, CDR1 is MNHNS and CDR2 is SASEGT. The CDR3 reads CASSDRNRGKTEAFF. CDR3 sequence (DNA): TGTGCCAGCAGTGATAGGAACAGGGGGAAGACTGAAGCTTTCTTT.

The chain is built from TRBV4-1 and TRBJ2-7; 9 nucleotides align to TRBD2. The CDR3 consists of 15 residues. Unmatched junction bases numbered 6, after V lost 0 bases and J lost 6 bases. Germline CDR1 reads MGHRA; CDR2 reads YSYEKL. The CDR3 loop reads CASSQEWTSDLEQYF. The CDR3 DNA is TGCGCCAGCAGCCAAGAATGGACTAGCGACCTCGAGCAGTACTTC.

The rearrangement joins TRBV5-4 to TRBJ1-2; no reliable D call. V was shortened by 0 bases and J by 0 bases, with 9 bases between the two germline ends. Per germline, CDR1 SGHNT and CDR2 YYREEE (reference sequence). The CDR3 totals 15 residues. CDR3 loop: CASSLGADSNYGYTF. The CDR3 coding sequence is TGTGCCAGCAGCTTGGGAGCGGATTCTAACTATGGCTACACCTTC.